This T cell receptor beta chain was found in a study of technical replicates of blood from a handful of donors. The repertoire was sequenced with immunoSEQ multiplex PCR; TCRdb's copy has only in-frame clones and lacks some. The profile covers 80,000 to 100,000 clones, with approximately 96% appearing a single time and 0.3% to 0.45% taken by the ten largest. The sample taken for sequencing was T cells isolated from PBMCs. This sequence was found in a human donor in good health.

CDR3 loop: CASRTGESYEQYF. The CDR3 DNA is TGTGCCAGCAGAACAGGGGAATCCTACGAGCAGTACTTC. The chain has TRBV2 and TRBJ2-7, with 7 bases lining up with TRBD1. Germline CDR1 SNHLY, CDR2 FYNNEI. The CDR3 contains 13 residues. The ends lost 6 bases at V and 1 base at J; junction bases unmatched: 3.